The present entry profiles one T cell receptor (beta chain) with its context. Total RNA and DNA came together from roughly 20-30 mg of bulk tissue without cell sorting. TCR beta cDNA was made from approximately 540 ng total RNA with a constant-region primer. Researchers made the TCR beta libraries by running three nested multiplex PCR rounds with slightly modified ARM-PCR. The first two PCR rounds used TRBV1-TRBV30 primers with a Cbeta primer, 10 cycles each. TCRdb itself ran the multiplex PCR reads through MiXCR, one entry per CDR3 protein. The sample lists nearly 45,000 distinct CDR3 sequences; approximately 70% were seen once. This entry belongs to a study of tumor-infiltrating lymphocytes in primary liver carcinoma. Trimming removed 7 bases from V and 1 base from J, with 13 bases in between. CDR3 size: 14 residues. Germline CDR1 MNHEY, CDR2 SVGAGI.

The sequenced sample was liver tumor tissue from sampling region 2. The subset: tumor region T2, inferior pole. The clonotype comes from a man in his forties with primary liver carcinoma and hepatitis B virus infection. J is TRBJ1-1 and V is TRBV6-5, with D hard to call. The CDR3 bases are TGTGCCAGCAACATCGGGGTCGGGAACACTGAAGCTTTCTTT. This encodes CASNIGVGNTEAFF.